This TCR beta chain was recorded in a study of blood T cell repertoires in COVID-19. Study-wide background: Samples of COVID-19 (acute and convalescent) were obtained from the United States, Italy and Spain. T cells, B-cell-depleted T cells, or PBMCs supplied cDNA or gDNA.

Original methodology: It was from reference gene primer amplification that nucleated cell counts were estimated. TCRdb's table, derived via immunoSEQ multiplex PCR, lists solely in-frame clones and lacks some. V, J and clone size were drawn from that table, and D and trimming were deduced from the DNA. The table lists some 200,000 clones, approximately 90% of them singletons. Cohorts were based on clinical histories the participants reported. The source material was PBMCs or T cells enriched from blood (not recorded which). The clonotype was recovered from a woman in her 30s who had recovered from COVID-19.

The CDR3 sequence is CASSQDQAGNTDTQYF. The CDR3 bases are TGTGCCAGCAGCCAAGATCAAGCGGGGAACACAGATACGCAGTATTTT. This chain joins TRBV3-1 (or the pseudogene TRBV3-2) and TRBJ2-3, with 7 bases identical to TRBD2. CDR3 length equals 16 residues. Germline CDR1 LGHDT, CDR2 YNNKEL (reference sequence). J lost 2 bases, V lost 0 bases, and 5 bases had no gene match.